The 26 T cell receptor beta chains below all came from one sample that was sequenced in a study of CD8 T cells in ankylosing spondylitis. Study findings and constraints: Ankylosing spondylitis blood appeared to carry a characteristic TCR beta motif of several highly homologous variants.

The antigens of these receptors remain unknown. TCRdb processed the 5' RACE reads anew with MiXCR; each CDR3 protein has one entry. The sample lists 670,000 or so distinct CDR3 sequences, 15% to 20% seen once, with about a fifth in the top ten. Sequencing was done on a sample of blood, either unsorted or a sorted T cell fraction (not recorded which). All receptors come from a male donor with ankylosing spondylitis.

The chain links TRBV5-4 to TRBJ1-2, with 7 nucleotides matching TRBD1. The junction had 14 bases not matched to a gene; V was cut back by 2 bases and J by 1 base. The CDR3 contains 18 residues. CDR1 and CDR2 (germline): SGHNT, YYREEE (reference sequence). For the CDR3, the DNA is TGTGCCAGCAGCTTAAAGAGACAGGGCCTAAGCCTTAACTATGGCTACACCTTC. Amino acid sequence: CASSLKRQGLSLNYGYTF.

There are a few counts of this clonotype. The chain is built from TRBV5-1 and TRBJ2-1, with D possibly TRBD2 on 5 matching bases. V shed 3 bases and J shed 4 bases, with 11 bases lying between them. CDR3 length: 14 amino acids. Per the germline V gene, CDR1 is SGHRS and CDR2 is YFSETQ. CDR3 residues: CASSWAGEYNEQFF. The DNA of the CDR3 is TGCGCCAGCAGCTGGGCCGGGGAGTACAATGAGCAGTTCTTC. Looking up the rest from reference TRBV5-1 and TRBJ2-1 gives the full variable domain: KAGVTQTPRYLIKTRGQQVTLSCSPISGHRSVSWYQQTPGQGLQFLFEYFSETQRNKGNFPGRFSGRQFSNSRSEMNVSTLELGDSALYLCASSWAGEYNEQFFGPGTRLTVL.

This clonotype has just a few counts. The chain links TRBV30 to TRBJ2-1; weak D call: TRBD2 (6 bases). The CDR3 sequence is 13 residues long. V lost 1 base and J 8 bases, leaving 12 bases between the germline ends. Looked up from germline, CDR1 is GTSNPN and CDR2 is SVGIG (reference sequence). As DNA, the CDR3 is TGTGCCTGGAGTGCGGTGGGAGGATATGAGCAGTTCTTC. Translation gives CAWSAVGGYEQFF.

The CDR3 spells CASSPLGHPQEDEQFF. The CDR3 DNA sequence: TGTGCCAGCAGCCCTCTGGGGCATCCTCAGGAGGATGAGCAGTTCTTC. The chain couples TRBV3-1 to TRBJ2-1; D could derive from TRBD1 or TRBD2 (5 bases each). The V gene lost 4 bases and the J gene lost 8 bases, with 21 bases spanning the gap. Germline-derived CDR1 and CDR2 are LGHDT and YNNKEL (reference sequence). The CDR3 has 16 amino acids.

The rearrangement uses TRBV12-3 or TRBV12-4 and TRBJ1-1, with D maybe TRBD1 (5 bases). The CDR3 extends over 15 amino acids. V lost 6 bases and J lost 4, with 18 bases in between. In nucleotides, the CDR3 is TGTGCCAGCAGCACCCCCTGGCAGGGATCCACTGAAGCTTTCTTT. Translation: CASSTPWQGSTEAFF.

In this sample, this clonotype turned up a few times. The V call is TRBV6-1, the J call TRBJ1-2; D is unclear. Germline lookup yields CDR1 MNHNS and CDR2 SASEGT. The CDR3 sequence is 13 residues long. With 7 bases removed from V and 5 bases from J, the gap between germline ends came to 14 bases. Here the CDR3 reads CASTINPAYGYTF. The CDR3 bases are TGTGCCAGCACCATAAACCCAGCATATGGCTACACCTTC.

A few counts support this clonotype. This rearrangement joins TRBV7-9 to TRBJ2-3; maybe TRBD2 (6 bases). V lost 3 bases and J lost 4, with 11 bases in between. The germline V gene has CDR1 SEHNR and CDR2 FQNEAQ (reference sequence). CDR3 length: 14 residues. CDR3 DNA: TGTGCCAGCAGCTTCCAGACTAGTTCAGATACGCAGTATTTT. Protein: CASSFQTSSDTQYF.

This clonotype was counted only a few times. The chain combines TRBV18 with TRBJ2-6; D is undetermined. The CDR3 has 14 amino acids. Germline CDR1 and CDR2: KGHSH and LQKENI. V shed 9 bases and J shed 4 bases, with 13 bases lying between them. The DNA for the CDR3 is TGTGCCAGTACACCATCGTACGGGGCCAACGTCCTGACTTTC. As protein: CASTPSYGANVLTF.

J is TRBJ2-7 and V is TRBV21-1. TRBV21-1 is a pseudogene. The CDR3 spans 10 residues. CDR3 DNA sequence: TGTGCCAGCACCCCCCACGAGCAGTACTTC. Amino acid sequence: CASTPHEQYF.

V gene TRBV15 combines with J gene TRBJ2-3; D remains unclear. The CDR3 length is 15 residues. CDR1 and CDR2 from the germline V gene are LNHNV and YYDKDF (reference sequence). The V and J ends lost 1 base and 2 bases respectively, with 10 bases between them. The CDR3 loop is CATSRVGRNTDTQYF. The CDR3, as DNA: TGTGCCACCAGCAGAGTAGGGCGTAACACAGATACGCAGTATTTT.

This clonotype was seen more than once but under ten times. This chain links TRBV5-1 with TRBJ2-3; D remains unclear. Trimming shortened V by 0 bases and J by 6 bases, and 14 bases separated the two germline ends. Germline values: CDR1 SGHRS, CDR2 YFSETQ. This CDR3 is 15 amino acids long. The DNA of the CDR3 is TGCGCCAGCAGCTTGGTTGCCAGCGCCTCCGATACGCAGTATTTT. Protein sequence: CASSLVASASDTQYF.

The chain couples TRBV29-1 to TRBJ2-3; a weak D match, TRBD2 (7 bases). This CDR3 has 13 residues. Germline CDR1 and CDR2: SQVTM and ANQGSEA. Trimming removed 3 bases from V and 6 bases from J, with 13 bases in between. CDR3 in amino acids: CSVEEGGVDTQYF. CDR3 DNA: TGCAGCGTTGAGGAAGGGGGGGTGGATACGCAGTATTTT.

This clonotype occurred a few times. In DNA, the CDR3 is TGTGCCACCAGAGGGGATTACTCCTACAATGAGCAGTTCTTC. Residues: CATRGDYSYNEQFF. V is TRBV4-2 and J is TRBJ2-1; D is perhaps TRBD1 or TRBD2 (5 bases each). The CDR3 is 14 amino acids. CDR1 and CDR2 from the germline V gene are LGHNA and YNFKEQ. Trimming shortened V by 10 bases and J by 0 bases, and 13 bases separated the two germline ends.

Turning to this clonotype: The junction differs from germline at one of its ends, possibly a read error. This CDR3 reads CASSRPPGLAGGRF. DNA of the CDR3: TGTGCCAGCAGTAGGCCCCCGGGACTAGCGGGAGGGAGGTTT. The rearrangement links TRBV6-2 or TRBV6-3 to TRBJ2-3, with 16 bases fitting TRBD2. Germline V CDR1 and CDR2: MNHEY, SVGEGT. CDR3 length: 14 amino acids.

This clonotype was seen more than once but under ten times. The chain is built from TRBV12-3 or TRBV12-4 and TRBJ2-3, with TRBD1 as a possible D gene (6 bases). Trimming shortened V by 6 bases and J by 0 bases, and 13 bases separated the two germline ends. CDR3 length equals 15 residues. CDR3 sequence (DNA): TGTGCCAGCAGCTACGACAGGACCAGCACAGATACGCAGTATTTT. It is translated as CASSYDRTSTDTQYF.

This clonotype was found a few times. The rearrangement links TRBV5-5 to TRBJ2-7; 8 nucleotides line up with TRBD2. There are 13 residues in the CDR3. Trimming removed 0 bases from V and 7 bases from J; junction bases left unmatched: 3. CDR1 is SGHKS and CDR2 is YYEKEE in the germline V gene (reference sequence). CDR3 bases: TGTGCCAGCAGCTTGGTTTTAGCGGGAGAGCAGTACTTC. Amino acid sequence: CASSLVLAGEQYF.

The V and J genes are TRBV20-1 and TRBJ2-1; D gene ambiguous. Per the germline V gene, CDR1 is DFQATT and CDR2 is SNEGSKA (reference sequence). V lost 3 bases and J 7 bases, leaving 10 bases between the germline ends. This CDR3 spans 12 amino acids. The DNA for the CDR3 is TGCAGTGCTAGGAATAGAGTTAATGAGCAGTTCTTC. Translating gives CSARNRVNEQFF.

V usage is TRBV6-1 and J usage is TRBJ2-5; D ambiguous. Trimming shortened V by 7 bases and J by 1 base, and 16 bases separated the two germline ends. The CDR3 has 15 residues. CDR1 MNHNS and CDR2 SASEGT come from the germline V gene. The CDR3 is CASIPNTTPQETQYF. The CDR3 DNA reads TGTGCCAGCATTCCAAACACCACACCCCAAGAGACCCAGTACTTC.

The CDR3 reads CASSLRTRGGTGELFF. The CDR3, as DNA: TGTGCCAGCAGCCTACGGACCCGGGGTGGAACCGGGGAGCTGTTTTTT. The genes are TRBV3-1 and TRBJ2-2, with D perhaps TRBD2 (5 bases). V was clipped by 4 bases and J by 5 bases, with 17 bases between them. Germline V gene data show CDR1 as LGHDT and CDR2 as YNNKEL (reference sequence). The CDR3 runs to 16 residues.

This clonotype was found a few times. This chain links TRBV25-1 with TRBJ2-1, with a possible D match to TRBD1 (6 bases). This CDR3 has 16 amino acids. Trimming stripped 1 base from V and 0 bases from J, with 10 bases between. Germline-derived CDR1 and CDR2 are MGHDK and SYGVNS. Written as DNA, the CDR3 is TGTGCCAGCAGTGAATCCCAGGGGAGCTCCTACAATGAGCAGTTCTTC. As protein: CASSESQGSSYNEQFF.

In this sample, this clonotype turned up a few times. The genes are TRBV11-1 and TRBJ2-2, with 12 bases aligning to TRBD2. The trim removed 5 bases at V and 1 base at J, leaving 8 bases unmatched. The CDR3 spans 18 residues. CDR1 SGHAT and CDR2 FQDESV come from the germline V gene (reference sequence). In DNA, the CDR3 is TGTGCCAGCAGCCCCTCCTGGACTAGCGGGGAGAACACCGGGGAGCTGTTTTTT. Protein sequence: CASSPSWTSGENTGELFF.

The table lists this clonotype with a few counts. V and J are TRBV20-1 and TRBJ2-5; 7 bases map to TRBD1. V was clipped by 2 bases and J by 2 bases; unmatched bases: 8. CDR1 and CDR2 (germline): DFQATT, SNEGSKA (reference sequence). The CDR3 totals 15 residues. CDR3 nucleotides: TGCAGTGCTAGAAAGGGGGACAGCAAACAAGAGACCCAGTACTTC. Protein product: CSARKGDSKQETQYF.

The chain recombines TRBV12-3 or TRBV12-4 with TRBJ2-5, with 8 nucleotides matching TRBD2. The CDR3 spans 15 residues. Trimming at V came to 1 base and at J to 10 bases, leaving 11 bases not matched to a gene. The CDR3: CASSLGASGPKIQYF. CDR3 DNA sequence: TGTGCCAGCAGTTTAGGTGCTAGCGGGCCAAAAATCCAGTACTTC.

This clonotype occurred many times. The J gene is TRBJ2-1, the V gene TRBV7-2, with TRBD1 matching over 7 bases. Germline values: CDR1 SGHTA, CDR2 FQGNSA. This CDR3 spans 13 amino acids. The V gene end was trimmed by 4 bases and the J gene end by 15 bases; junction bases not matched to a gene: 12. The CDR3 protein is CASSSTGKVAAFF. CDR3 DNA sequence: TGTGCCAGCAGCTCGACAGGGAAGGTAGCTGCGTTCTTC.

This clonotype occurred many times. The chain carries TRBV4-1 and TRBJ2-1; 7 nucleotides match TRBD2. The CDR3 is made up of 16 amino acids. The germline gives CDR1 MGHRA, CDR2 YSYEKL. Germline trimming cut 4 bases from V and 7 bases from J; bases unmatched to any gene: 13. For the CDR3, the DNA is TGCGCCAGCAGCCCCAGAGAGGGGAGGGCCCAAAATGAGCAGTTCTTC. Its protein is CASSPREGRAQNEQFF.

This chain uses TRBV7-2 with TRBJ2-5; possible D gene TRBD2, 7 bases. The CDR3 is made up of 14 amino acids. CDR1 is SGHTA and CDR2 is FQGNSA in the germline V gene. V lost 7 bases, J lost 10 bases, and 22 bases lay in between. In nucleotides, the CDR3 is TGTGCCAGCAATATTCGGCGGGAAAGGGGGGGCCAGTACTTC. Translation: CASNIRRERGGQYF.